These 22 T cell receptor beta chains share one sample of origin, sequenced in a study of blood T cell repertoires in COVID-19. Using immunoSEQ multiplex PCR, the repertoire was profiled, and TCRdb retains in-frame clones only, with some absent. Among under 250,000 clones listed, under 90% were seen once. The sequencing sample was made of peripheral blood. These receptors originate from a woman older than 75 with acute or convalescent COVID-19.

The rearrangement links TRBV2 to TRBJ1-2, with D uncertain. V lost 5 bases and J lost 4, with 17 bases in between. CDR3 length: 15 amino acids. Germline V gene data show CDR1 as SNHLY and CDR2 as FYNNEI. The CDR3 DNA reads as TGTGCCAGCAGTTATGGAGCAGCTCTAGGCTATGGCTACACCTTC. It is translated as CASSYGAALGYGYTF.

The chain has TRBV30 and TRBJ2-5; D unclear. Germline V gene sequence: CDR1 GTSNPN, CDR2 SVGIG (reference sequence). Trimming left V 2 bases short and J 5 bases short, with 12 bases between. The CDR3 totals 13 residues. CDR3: CAWSMAGWETQYF. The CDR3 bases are TGTGCCTGGAGTATGGCAGGATGGGAGACCCAGTACTTC.

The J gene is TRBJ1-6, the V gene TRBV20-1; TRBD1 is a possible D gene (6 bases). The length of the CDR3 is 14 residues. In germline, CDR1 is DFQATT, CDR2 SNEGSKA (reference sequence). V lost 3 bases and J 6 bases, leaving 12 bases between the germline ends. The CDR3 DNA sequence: TGCAGTGCTAGTGGGGGCAGGGCTAATTCACCCCTCCACTTT. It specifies CSASGGRANSPLHF.

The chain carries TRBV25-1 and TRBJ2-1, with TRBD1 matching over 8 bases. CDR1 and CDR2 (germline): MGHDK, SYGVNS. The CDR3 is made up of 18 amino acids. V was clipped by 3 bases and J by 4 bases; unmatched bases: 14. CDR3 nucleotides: TGTGCCAGCAGTGAGACGTACATTGACAGGGGCGGATACAATGAGCAGTTCTTC. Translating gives CASSETYIDRGGYNEQFF.

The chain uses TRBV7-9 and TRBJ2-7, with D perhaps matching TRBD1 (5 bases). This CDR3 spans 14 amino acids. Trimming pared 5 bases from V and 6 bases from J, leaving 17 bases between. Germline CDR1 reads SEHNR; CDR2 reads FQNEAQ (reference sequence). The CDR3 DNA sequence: TGTGCCAGCAGCCCCATCAGGGTACAAGTCGAGCAGTACTTC. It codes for CASSPIRVQVEQYF. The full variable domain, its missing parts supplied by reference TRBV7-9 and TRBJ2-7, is DTGVSQNPRHKITKRGQNVTFRCDPISEHNRLYWYRQTLGQGPEFLTYFQNEAQLEKSRLLSDRFSAERPKGSFSTLEIQRTEQGDSAMYLCASSPIRVQVEQYFGPGTRLTVT.

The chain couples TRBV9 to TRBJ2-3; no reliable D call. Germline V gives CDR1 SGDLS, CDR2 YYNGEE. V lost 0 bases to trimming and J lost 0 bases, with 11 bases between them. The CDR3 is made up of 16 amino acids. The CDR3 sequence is CASSVGPVASTDTQYF. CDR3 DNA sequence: TGTGCCAGCAGCGTAGGTCCCGTAGCTAGCACAGATACGCAGTATTTT.

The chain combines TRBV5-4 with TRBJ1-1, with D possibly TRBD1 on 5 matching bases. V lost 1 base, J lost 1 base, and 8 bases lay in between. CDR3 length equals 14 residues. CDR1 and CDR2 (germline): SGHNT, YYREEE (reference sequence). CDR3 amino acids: CASSLTGWNTEAFF. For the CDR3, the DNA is TGTGCCAGCAGCTTGACAGGCTGGAACACTGAAGCTTTCTTT.

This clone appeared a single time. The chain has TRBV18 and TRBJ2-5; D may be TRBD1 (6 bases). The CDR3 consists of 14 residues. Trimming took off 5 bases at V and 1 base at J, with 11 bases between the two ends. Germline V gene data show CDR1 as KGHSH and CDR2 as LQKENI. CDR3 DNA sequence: TGTGCCAGCTCAGGGGGACAAATCCAAGAGACCCAGTACTTC. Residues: CASSGGQIQETQYF.

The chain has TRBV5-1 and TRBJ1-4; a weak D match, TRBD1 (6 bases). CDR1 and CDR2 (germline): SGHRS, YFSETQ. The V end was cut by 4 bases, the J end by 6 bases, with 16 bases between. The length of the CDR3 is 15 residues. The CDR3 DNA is TGCGCCAGCAGCCCGGGGGGGGGCGCGGATGAAAAACTGTTTTTT. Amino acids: CASSPGGGADEKLFF.

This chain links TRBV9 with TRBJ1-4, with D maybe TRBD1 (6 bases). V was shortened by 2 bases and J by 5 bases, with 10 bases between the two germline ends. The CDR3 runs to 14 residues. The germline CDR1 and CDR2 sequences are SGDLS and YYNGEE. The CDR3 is CASSVPGVNEKLFF. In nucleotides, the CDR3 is TGTGCCAGCAGCGTTCCAGGGGTCAATGAAAAACTGTTTTTT.

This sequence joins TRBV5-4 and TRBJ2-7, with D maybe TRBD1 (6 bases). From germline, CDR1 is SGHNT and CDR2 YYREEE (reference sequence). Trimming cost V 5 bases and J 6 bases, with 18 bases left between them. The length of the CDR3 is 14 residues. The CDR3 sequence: CASSTIHRAGEQYF. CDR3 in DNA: TGTGCCAGCAGTACCATTCACAGGGCCGGCGAGCAGTACTTC.

The DNA of the CDR3 is TGTGCCAGTCAGGCCACGGGGACCGGGGAGCTGTTTTTT. Amino acids: CASQATGTGELFF. The V and J genes are TRBV19 and TRBJ2-2, with D possibly being TRBD2 (5 bases). The germline CDR1 and CDR2 sequences are LNHDA and SQIVND (reference sequence). V was cut by 8 bases and J by 5 bases, with 12 bases left in between. The CDR3 is made up of 13 amino acids.

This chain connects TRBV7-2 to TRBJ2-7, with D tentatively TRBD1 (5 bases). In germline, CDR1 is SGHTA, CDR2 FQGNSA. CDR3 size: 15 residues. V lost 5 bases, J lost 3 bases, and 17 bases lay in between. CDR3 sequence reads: CASSQQAVPDYEQYF. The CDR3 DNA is TGTGCCAGCAGCCAACAGGCAGTCCCCGACTACGAGCAGTACTTC.

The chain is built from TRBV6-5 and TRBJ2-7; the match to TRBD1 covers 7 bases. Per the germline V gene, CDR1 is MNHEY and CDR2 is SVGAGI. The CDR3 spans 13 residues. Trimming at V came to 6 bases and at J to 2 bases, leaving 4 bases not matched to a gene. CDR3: CASRTGTAYEQYF. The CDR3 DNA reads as TGTGCCAGCAGAACCGGGACAGCCTACGAGCAGTACTTC.

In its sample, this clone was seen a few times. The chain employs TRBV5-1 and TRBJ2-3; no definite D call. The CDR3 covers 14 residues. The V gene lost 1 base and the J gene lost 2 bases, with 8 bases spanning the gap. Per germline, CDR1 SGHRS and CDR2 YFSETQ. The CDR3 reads CASSLWQITDTQYF. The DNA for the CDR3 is TGCGCCAGCAGCTTGTGGCAGATCACAGATACGCAGTATTTT. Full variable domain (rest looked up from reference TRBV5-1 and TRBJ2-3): KAGVTQTPRYLIKTRGQQVTLSCSPISGHRSVSWYQQTPGQGLQFLFEYFSETQRNKGNFPGRFSGRQFSNSRSEMNVSTLELGDSALYLCASSLWQITDTQYFGPGTRLTVL.

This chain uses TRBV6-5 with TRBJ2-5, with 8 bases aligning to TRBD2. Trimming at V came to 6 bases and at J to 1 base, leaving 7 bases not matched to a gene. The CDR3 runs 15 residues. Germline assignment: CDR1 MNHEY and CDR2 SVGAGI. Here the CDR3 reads CASSHQRGPQETQYF. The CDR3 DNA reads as TGTGCCAGCAGCCACCAGCGGGGGCCCCAAGAGACCCAGTACTTC.

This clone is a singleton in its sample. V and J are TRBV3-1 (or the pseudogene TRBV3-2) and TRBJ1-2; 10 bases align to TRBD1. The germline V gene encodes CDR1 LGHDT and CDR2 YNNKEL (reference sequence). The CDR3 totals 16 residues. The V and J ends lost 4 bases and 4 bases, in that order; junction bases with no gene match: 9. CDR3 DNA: TGTGCCAGCAGCCCGGACAGGGGGATTGCGGGCTATGGCTACACCTTC. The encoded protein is CASSPDRGIAGYGYTF.

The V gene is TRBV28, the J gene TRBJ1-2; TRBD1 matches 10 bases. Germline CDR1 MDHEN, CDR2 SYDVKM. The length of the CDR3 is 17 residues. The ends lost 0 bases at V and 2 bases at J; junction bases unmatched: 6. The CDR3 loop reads CASSLWGDRGYNYGYTF. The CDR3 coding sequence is TGTGCCAGCAGTTTATGGGGGGACAGGGGCTACAACTATGGCTACACCTTC.

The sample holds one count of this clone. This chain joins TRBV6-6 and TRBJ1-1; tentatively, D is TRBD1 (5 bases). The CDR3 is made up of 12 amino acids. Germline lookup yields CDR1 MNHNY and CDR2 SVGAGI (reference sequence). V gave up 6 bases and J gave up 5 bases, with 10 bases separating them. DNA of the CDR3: TGTGCCAGCAGGGGGGGTCTTACTGAAGCTTTCTTT. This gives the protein CASRGGLTEAFF.

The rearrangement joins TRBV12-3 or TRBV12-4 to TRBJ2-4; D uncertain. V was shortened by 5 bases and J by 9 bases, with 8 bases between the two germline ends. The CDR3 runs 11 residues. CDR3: CASSVAGIQYF. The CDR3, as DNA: TGTGCCAGCAGTGTCGCAGGCATTCAGTACTTC.

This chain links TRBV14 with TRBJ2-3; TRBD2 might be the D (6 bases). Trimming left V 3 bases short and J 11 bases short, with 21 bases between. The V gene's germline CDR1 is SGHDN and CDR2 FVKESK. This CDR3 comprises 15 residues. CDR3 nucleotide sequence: TGTGCCAGCAGCCACCCAAGGGACTCACAGAGAAAGCAGTATTTT. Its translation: CASSHPRDSQRKQYF.

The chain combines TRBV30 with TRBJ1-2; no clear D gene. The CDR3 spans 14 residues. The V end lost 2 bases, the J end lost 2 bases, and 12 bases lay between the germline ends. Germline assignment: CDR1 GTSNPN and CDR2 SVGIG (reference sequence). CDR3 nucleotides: TGTGCCTGGAGTAGTACACAGATCAACTATGGCTACACCTTC. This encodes CAWSSTQINYGYTF. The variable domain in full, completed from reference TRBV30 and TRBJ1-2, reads SQTIHQWPATLVQPVGSPLSLECTVEGTSNPNLYWYRQAAGRGLQLLFYSVGIGQISSEVPQNLSASRPQDRQFILSSKKLLLSDSGFYLCAWSSTQINYGYTFGSGTRLTVV.